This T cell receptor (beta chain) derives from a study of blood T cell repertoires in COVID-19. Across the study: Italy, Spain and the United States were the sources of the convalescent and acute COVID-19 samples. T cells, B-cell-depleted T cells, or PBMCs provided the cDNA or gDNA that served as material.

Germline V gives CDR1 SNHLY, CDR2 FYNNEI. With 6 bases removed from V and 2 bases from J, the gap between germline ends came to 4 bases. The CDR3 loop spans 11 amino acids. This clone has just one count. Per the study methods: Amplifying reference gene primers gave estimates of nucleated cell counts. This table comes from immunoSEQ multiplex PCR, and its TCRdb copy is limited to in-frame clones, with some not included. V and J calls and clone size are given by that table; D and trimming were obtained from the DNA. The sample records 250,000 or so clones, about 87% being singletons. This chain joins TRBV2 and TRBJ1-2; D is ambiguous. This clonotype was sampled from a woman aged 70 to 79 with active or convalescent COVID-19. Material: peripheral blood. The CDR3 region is CASSENYGYTF. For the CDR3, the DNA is TGTGCCAGCAGCGAGAACTATGGCTACACCTTC.